These 8 T cell receptor beta chains were sequenced from one sample in a study of T cell changes during pregnancy in multiple sclerosis. Produced via immunoSEQ multiplex PCR; TCRdb's table is partial and in-frame only. The sample holds nearly 45,000 clones, approximately 96% seen once. The sequencing used peripheral blood, collected in the second trimester of pregnancy. The receptor set was obtained from a female donor with multiple sclerosis, enrolled in a pregnancy study.

V gene TRBV6-1 combines with J gene TRBJ1-6; weak D call: TRBD1 (5 bases). V gave up 5 bases and J gave up 7 bases, with 6 bases separating them. Germline lookup yields CDR1 MNHNS and CDR2 SASEGT. The CDR3 covers 12 residues. The CDR3 protein is CASSQGNSPLHF. The CDR3 region has the DNA TGTGCCAGCAGTCAGGGCAATTCACCCCTCCACTTT.

CDR3 amino acids: CAIWPGQRGMSSYNSPLHF. CDR3 nucleotide sequence: TGTGCCATTTGGCCTGGACAGCGTGGGATGAGCTCCTATAATTCACCCCTCCACTTT. This chain links TRBV10-3 with TRBJ1-6, with a possible D match to TRBD1 (6 bases). Trimming shortened V by 9 bases and J by 0 bases, and 24 bases separated the two germline ends. The germline gives CDR1 ENHRY, CDR2 SYGVKD. CDR3 size: 19 residues.

The chain is built from TRBV13 and TRBJ1-5; a possible D gene is TRBD1 (6 bases). Germline lookup yields CDR1 PRHDT and CDR2 FYEKMQ (reference sequence). V lost 4 bases, J lost 3 bases, and 10 bases lay in between. This CDR3 region has 14 residues. CDR3 nucleotides: TGTGCCAGCAGCTCGCAGGGGAACAATCAGCCCCAGCATTTT. It translates to CASSSQGNNQPQHF.

V gene TRBV18 combines with J gene TRBJ2-1; D is possibly TRBD1 (6 bases). The CDR3 extends over 15 amino acids. Germline CDR1 is KGHSH and CDR2 is LQKENI. V dropped 2 bases and J dropped 5 bases, with 13 bases sitting between them. The CDR3 DNA is TGTGCCAGCTCACCAACCCCGGGACACAACAATGAGCAGTTCTTC. Translated: CASSPTPGHNNEQFF.

This rearrangement joins TRBV27 to TRBJ2-7; 8 bases match TRBD1. The CDR3 covers 15 residues. Germline CDR1 and CDR2: MNHEY and SMNVEV (reference sequence). The ends lost 3 bases at V and 2 bases at J; junction bases unmatched: 6. The CDR3 is CASSFPGGSPYEQYF. The DNA of the CDR3 is TGTGCCAGCAGTTTTCCAGGGGGCTCCCCCTACGAGCAGTACTTC.

The gene calls are TRBV11-2 and TRBJ2-3; D possibly corresponds to TRBD2 (5 bases). The CDR3 runs to 15 residues. V was pared by 6 bases and J by 5 bases, with 18 bases between. Germline V lookup: CDR1 SGHAT, CDR2 FQNNGV. This CDR3 is CASRRTGSFGDTQYF. DNA for the CDR3: TGTGCCAGCAGGCGGACGGGGTCTTTTGGAGATACGCAGTATTTT.

The chain links TRBV28 to TRBJ2-7; 10 nucleotides agree with TRBD1. V lost 5 bases to trimming and J lost 4 bases; unmatched junction nucleotides: 8. Germline lookup yields CDR1 MDHEN and CDR2 SYDVKM. The CDR3 spans 15 residues. The CDR3 DNA reads as TGTGCCAGCAGTCCTTGGACAGGGGGGTCGTACGAGCAGTACTTC. This gives the protein CASSPWTGGSYEQYF. Using reference TRBV28 and TRBJ2-7 for the parts outside the CDR3, the full variable domain is DVKVTQSSRYLVKRTGEKVFLECVQDMDHENMFWYRQDPGLGLRLIYFSYDVKMKEKGDIPEGYSVSREKKERFSLILESASTNQTSMYLCASSPWTGGSYEQYFGPGTRLTVT.

The V and J genes are TRBV11-2 and TRBJ1-2, with a weak D call TRBD1 (6 bases). Deletions cut 5 bases from V and 4 bases from J, with 14 bases between. The CDR3 contains 14 residues. Germline CDR1 reads SGHAT; CDR2 reads FQNNGV. In DNA form, the CDR3 reads TGTGCCAGCAGCCCCGGGACAACCCCCTATGGCTACACCTTC. Protein sequence: CASSPGTTPYGYTF.